This is a list of T cell receptor beta chains from one sample in a study of OX40 agonist ivuxolimab in advanced cancers. Assay used: immunoSEQ multiplex PCR; TCRdb lists only in-frame clones, some missing. The data contain about 73,000 clones, roughly 90% of them singletons. The sample in question was CD4+ or CD8+ T cells sorted from blood, obtained in a trial of the OX40 agonist ivuxolimab. These receptors came from an adult with an advanced solid tumor such as melanoma, head and neck, liver or kidney cancer. Both conserved end residues are part of each CDR3. The order of the fields is D gene, clone size, V gene, J gene, CDR3 protein, CDR3 DNA. A D gene is named only where the DNA matches it firmly. Clone size is given for some rows only: seen once, a few or many times, or a class if the clone is expanded.

NA,NA,TRBV7-9,TRBJ2-7,CASSSGAGRTFYEQYF,TGTGCCAGCAGCTCAGGCGCAGGGAGGACATTCTACGAGCAGTACTTC
NA,NA,TRBV7-6,TRBJ2-1,CASSLGYNEQFF,TGTGCCAGCAGCTTGGGTTACAATGAGCAGTTCTTC
TRBD1,NA,TRBV4-3,TRBJ1-1,CASSQYVGTGSKVDEAFF,TGCGCCAGCAGCCAATATGTGGGGACAGGGTCGAAGGTCGATGAAGCTTTCTTT
NA,NA,TRBV9,TRBJ1-1,CASSLGGSPNTEAFF,TGTGCCAGCAGCCTGGGGGGGTCTCCGAACACTGAAGCTTTCTTT
NA,NA,TRBV30,TRBJ2-2,CAWMRVPRELFF,TGTGCCTGGATGAGGGTCCCAAGGGAGCTGTTTTTT
NA,NA,TRBV11-2,TRBJ1-4,CASSLVTVTNEKLFF,TGTGCCAGCAGCTTAGTGACAGTAACTAATGAAAAACTGTTTTTT
NA,NA,TRBV7-9,TRBJ2-7,CASSPRNLGYEQYF,TGTGCCAGCAGCCCTAGGAATCTGGGCTACGAGCAGTACTTC
TRBD2,few,TRBV6-1,TRBJ2-3,CASSETSGGGTDTQYF,TGTGCCAGCAGTGAAACTAGCGGGGGGGGCACAGATACGCAGTATTTT
TRBD1,NA,TRBV2,TRBJ2-1,CASSPDRGLYNEQFF,TGTGCCAGCAGCCCGGACAGGGGACTCTACAATGAGCAGTTCTTC
NA,NA,TRBV7-9,TRBJ2-5,CASSLVGAGETQYF,TGTGCCAGCAGCTTAGTTGGGGCGGGAGAGACCCAGTACTTC
TRBD1,once,TRBV11-2,TRBJ2-7,CASSPGQDYEQYF,TGTGCCAGCAGCCCCGGACAGGACTACGAGCAGTACTTC
TRBD1,NA,TRBV9,TRBJ2-7,CASSAGTGAHEQYF,TGTGCCAGCAGCGCCGGGACAGGGGCCCACGAGCAGTACTTC
NA,NA,TRBV9,TRBJ2-2,CASSVDGGTNTGELFF,TGTGCCAGCAGCGTAGATGGGGGGACAAACACCGGGGAGCTGTTTTTT
NA,once,TRBV15,TRBJ1-2,CATSNRAYGYTF,TGTGCCACCTCGAACAGGGCCTATGGCTACACCTTC
TRBD2,NA,TRBV10-1,TRBJ2-3,CASSESAGGSTDTQYF,TGCGCCAGCAGTGAGTCGGCGGGGGGGAGCACAGATACGCAGTATTTT
NA,NA,TRBV5-1,TRBJ2-5,CASPPPRETQYF,TGCGCCAGCCCCCCTCCCAGGGAGACCCAGTACTTC
NA,NA,TRBV13,TRBJ2-2,CASSLVRGTGELFF,TGTGCCAGCAGCTTAGTCAGGGGCACCGGGGAGCTGTTTTTT
NA,NA,TRBV7-9,TRBJ1-2,CASRDSDFSSYTF,TGTGCCAGCAGAGACAGCGACTTCTCTTCCTACACCTTC
NA,NA,TRBV15,TRBJ2-1,CATSSITGWGPASSYNEQFF,TGTGCCACCAGCAGTATAACAGGTTGGGGGCCCGCAAGCTCCTACAATGAGCAGTTCTTC
NA,NA,TRBV14,TRBJ2-5,CASSPYRLAETQYF,TGTGCCAGCAGCCCCTATCGGCTAGCTGAGACCCAGTACTTC
TRBD1,NA,TRBV11-1,TRBJ2-1,CASSPEGQGPYYNEQFF,TGTGCCAGCAGCCCAGAGGGACAGGGGCCTTACTACAATGAGCAGTTCTTC
NA,NA,TRBV6-1,TRBJ2-7,CASSANLGHPSSYEQYF,TGTGCCAGCAGTGCTAACCTCGGACACCCCTCCTCCTACGAGCAGTACTTC
TRBD2,NA,TRBV2,TRBJ2-6,CARLGTSAISGANVLTF,TGTGCCAGGCTAGGGACTAGCGCCATCTCTGGGGCCAACGTCCTGACTTTC
NA,NA,TRBV12-2,TRBJ2-5,CAPARLAGMQETQYF,TGTGCACCTGCTAGACTAGCGGGTATGCAAGAGACCCAGTACTTC
TRBD2,once,TRBV7-3,TRBJ2-1,CASSYLAGEANEQFF,TGTGCCAGCAGCTATCTAGCGGGGGAGGCCAATGAGCAGTTCTTC
TRBD2,once,TRBV9,TRBJ2-3,CASSVAILAGGRPSTDTQYF,TGTGCCAGCAGCGTAGCAATACTAGCGGGGGGCCGCCCTAGCACAGATACGCAGTATTTT
NA,NA,TRBV27,TRBJ1-2,CASSLWGPEGVYGYTF,TGTGCCAGCAGTTTATGGGGGCCGGAGGGGGTTTATGGCTACACCTTC
TRBD1,NA,TRBV7-2,TRBJ1-2,CASSPRTGGLYGYTF,TGTGCCAGCAGCCCCCGGACAGGGGGACTATATGGCTACACCTTC
NA,NA,TRBV19,TRBJ1-4,CASSDWEQGNEKLFF,TGTGCCAGTAGTGATTGGGAGCAGGGAAATGAAAAACTGTTTTTT
TRBD2,NA,TRBV2,TRBJ2-1,CASSAPGLAGARLGEQFF,TGTGCCAGCAGTGCCCCGGGACTAGCGGGGGCACGGCTCGGTGAGCAGTTCTTC
NA,NA,TRBV9,TRBJ2-1,CASSPTASSYNEQFF,TGTGCCAGCAGCCCCACGGCCAGCTCCTACAATGAGCAGTTCTTC
NA,NA,TRBV10-2,TRBJ1-2,CASLGDDPYGYTF,TGCGCCAGCCTAGGGGACGACCCCTATGGCTACACCTTC
TRBD2,medium-sized,TRBV6-1,TRBJ2-5,CASSELAGGQETQYF,TGTGCCAGCAGTGAACTAGCGGGGGGGCAAGAGACCCAGTACTTC
TRBD2,NA,TRBV4-1,TRBJ2-7,CASSYGPVGAGTYEQYF,TGCGCCAGCAGCTACGGACCGGTTGGAGCGGGGACCTACGAGCAGTACTTC
NA,NA,TRBV4-1,TRBJ2-3,CASRAGDSNTQYF,TGCGCCAGCCGTGCCGGGGACTCTAATACGCAGTATTTT
NA,NA,TRBV10-3,TRBJ2-3,CAARDVGGADTQYF,TGTGCCGCCCGGGACGTCGGGGGAGCAGATACGCAGTATTTT
NA,once,TRBV14,TRBJ1-4,CASSQDRSGFSEKLFF,TGTGCCAGCAGCCAAGATCGATCGGGTTTTAGTGAAAAACTGTTTTTT
NA,NA,TRBV6-6,TRBJ1-2,CASSYSDANYGYTF,TGTGCCAGCAGTTACTCGGATGCCAACTATGGCTACACCTTC
TRBD1,NA,TRBV7-9,TRBJ1-1,CASSLGQQNTEAFF,TGTGCCAGCAGCTTGGGACAGCAGAACACTGAAGCTTTCTTT
NA,NA,TRBV4-3,TRBJ1-4,CASSQSSATNEKLFF,TGCGCCAGCAGCCAATCGTCTGCAACTAATGAAAAACTGTTTTTT
TRBD1,NA,TRBV27,TRBJ2-7,CASGPDRVNEQYF,TGTGCCAGCGGGCCGGACAGGGTCAACGAGCAGTACTTC
TRBD1,NA,TRBV27,TRBJ1-2,CASALTGGPGGYTF,TGTGCCAGCGCCCTGACAGGGGGCCCGGGTGGCTACACCTTC